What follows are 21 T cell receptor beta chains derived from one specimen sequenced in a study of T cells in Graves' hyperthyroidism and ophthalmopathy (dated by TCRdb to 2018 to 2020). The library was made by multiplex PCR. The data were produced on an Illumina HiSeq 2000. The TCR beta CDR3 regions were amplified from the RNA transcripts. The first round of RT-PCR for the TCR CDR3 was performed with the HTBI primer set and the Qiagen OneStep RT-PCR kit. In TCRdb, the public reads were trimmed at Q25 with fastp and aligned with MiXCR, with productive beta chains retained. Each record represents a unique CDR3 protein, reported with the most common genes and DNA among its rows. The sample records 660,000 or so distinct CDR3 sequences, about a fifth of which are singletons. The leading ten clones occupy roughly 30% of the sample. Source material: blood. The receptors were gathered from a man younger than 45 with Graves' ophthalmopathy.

Here the CDR3 reads CASSSAPQGIWQFF. CDR3 coding DNA: TGTGCCAGCAGTTCGGCCCCTCAGGGTATTTGGCAGTTCTTC. This chain links TRBV28 with TRBJ2-1; D might be TRBD1 (5 bases). Between the trimmed V and J ends, which lost 4 bases and 12 bases, there was a span of 19 bases. The CDR3 runs to 14 residues. Germline V gene sequence: CDR1 MDHEN, CDR2 SYDVKM.

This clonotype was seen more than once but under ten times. The CDR3 DNA is TGTGCCAGCAGCCAATTACAGGGGGGCGAGCAGTACTTC. It is translated as CASSQLQGGEQYF. The chain recombines TRBV3-1 with TRBJ2-7; 8 positions agree with TRBD1. Germline V lookup: CDR1 LGHDT, CDR2 YNNKEL (reference sequence). With 2 bases clipped from V and 6 bases from J, the junction kept 3 bases outside the gene matches. The CDR3 consists of 13 residues.

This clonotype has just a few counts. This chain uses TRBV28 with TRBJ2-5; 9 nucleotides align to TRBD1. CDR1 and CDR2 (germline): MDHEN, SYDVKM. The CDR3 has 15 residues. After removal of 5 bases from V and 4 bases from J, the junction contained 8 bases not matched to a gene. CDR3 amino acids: CASSPRGTGLETQYF. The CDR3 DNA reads TGTGCCAGCAGTCCCCGGGGGACAGGGTTAGAGACCCAGTACTTC.

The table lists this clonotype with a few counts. The CDR3 region has the DNA TGTGCCAGCAGCTGGAGGGACAGGGACGAGCAGTACTTC. Its protein product is CASSWRDRDEQYF. J is TRBJ2-7 and V is TRBV5-4; 9 bases match TRBD1. This CDR3 is built from 13 residues. V lost 3 bases to trimming and J lost 5 bases; unmatched junction nucleotides: 3. Germline V gene sequence: CDR1 SGHNT, CDR2 YYREEE (reference sequence).

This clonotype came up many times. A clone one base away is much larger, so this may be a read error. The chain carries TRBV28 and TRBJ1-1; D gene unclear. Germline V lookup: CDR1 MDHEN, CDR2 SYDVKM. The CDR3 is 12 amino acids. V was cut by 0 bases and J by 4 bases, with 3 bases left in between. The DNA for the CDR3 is TGTGCCAGCAGTTTATGGGCCACTGAAGCTTTCTTT. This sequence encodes CASSLWATEAFF.

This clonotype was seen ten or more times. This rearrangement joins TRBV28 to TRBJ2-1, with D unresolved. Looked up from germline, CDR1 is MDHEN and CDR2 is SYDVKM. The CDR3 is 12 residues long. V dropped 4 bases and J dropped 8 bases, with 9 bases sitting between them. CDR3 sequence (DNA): TGTGCCAGCAGTTCGACACGCGATGAGCAGTTCTTC. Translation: CASSSTRDEQFF.

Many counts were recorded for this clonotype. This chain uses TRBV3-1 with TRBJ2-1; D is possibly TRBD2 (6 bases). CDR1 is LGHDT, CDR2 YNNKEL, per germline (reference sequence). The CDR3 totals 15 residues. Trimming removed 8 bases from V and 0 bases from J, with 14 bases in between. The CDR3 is CASGSAGLSYNEQFF. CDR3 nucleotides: TGTGCCAGCGGGTCCGCGGGACTCTCCTACAATGAGCAGTTCTTC.

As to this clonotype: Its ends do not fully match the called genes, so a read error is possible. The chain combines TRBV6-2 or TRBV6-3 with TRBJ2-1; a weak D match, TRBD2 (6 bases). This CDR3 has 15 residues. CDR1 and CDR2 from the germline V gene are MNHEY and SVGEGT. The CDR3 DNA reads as TGTGCCAGCAGTTACTCGAAGGGACTGGCGACTGAGCGGTTCTTC. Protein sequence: CASSYSKGLATERFF.

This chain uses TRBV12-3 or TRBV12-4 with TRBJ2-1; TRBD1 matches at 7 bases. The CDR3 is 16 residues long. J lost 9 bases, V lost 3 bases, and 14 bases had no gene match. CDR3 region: CASSFVFATGSVEQFF. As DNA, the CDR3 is TGTGCCAGCAGTTTTGTCTTTGCGACAGGGTCGGTTGAGCAGTTCTTC.

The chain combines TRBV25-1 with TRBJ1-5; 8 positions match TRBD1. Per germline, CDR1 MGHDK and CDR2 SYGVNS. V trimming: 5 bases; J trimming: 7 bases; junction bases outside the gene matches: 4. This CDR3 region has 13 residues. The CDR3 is CASSSTGAQPQHF. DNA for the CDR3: TGTGCCAGCAGTTCGACAGGGGCCCAGCCCCAGCATTTT.

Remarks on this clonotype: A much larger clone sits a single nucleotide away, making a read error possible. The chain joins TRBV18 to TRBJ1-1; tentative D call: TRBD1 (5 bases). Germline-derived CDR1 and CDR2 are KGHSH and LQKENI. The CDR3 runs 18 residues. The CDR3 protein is CASSQKGPTEVMNTKAFF. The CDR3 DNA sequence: TGTGCCAGCTCACAGAAGGGACCGACTGAGGTGATGAACACTAAAGCTTTCTTT.

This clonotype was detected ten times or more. The CDR3 sequence: CASRSGGAGLFTEAFF. DNA of the CDR3: TGTGCCAGCAGGTCAGGGGGCGCAGGTTTATTTACTGAAGCTTTCTTT. The rearrangement uses TRBV28 and TRBJ1-1; 8 bases are shared with TRBD1. Germline CDR1 is MDHEN and CDR2 is SYDVKM. This CDR3 spans 16 amino acids. V dropped 6 bases and J dropped 5; count of bases not matched to a gene: 14.

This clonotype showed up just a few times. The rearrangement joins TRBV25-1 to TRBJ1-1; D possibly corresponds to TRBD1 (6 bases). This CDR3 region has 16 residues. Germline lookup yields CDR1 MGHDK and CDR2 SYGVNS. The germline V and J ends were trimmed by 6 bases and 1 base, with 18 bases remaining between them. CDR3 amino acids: CASRARGGITNTEAFF. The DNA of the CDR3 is TGTGCCAGCAGAGCAAGAGGGGGTATCACGAACACTGAAGCTTTCTTT.

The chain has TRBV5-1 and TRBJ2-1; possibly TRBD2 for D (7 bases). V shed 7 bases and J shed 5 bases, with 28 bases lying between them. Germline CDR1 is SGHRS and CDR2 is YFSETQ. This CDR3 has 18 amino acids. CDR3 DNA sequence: TGCGCCAGCGGGGGGGGGGCGCGGGAACCCCTGGGCCACAATGAGCAGTTCTTC. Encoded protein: CASGGGAREPLGHNEQFF. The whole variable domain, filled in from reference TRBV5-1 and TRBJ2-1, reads KAGVTQTPRYLIKTRGQQVTLSCSPISGHRSVSWYQQTPGQGLQFLFEYFSETQRNKGNFPGRFSGRQFSNSRSEMNVSTLELGDSALYLCASGGGAREPLGHNEQFFGPGTRLTVL.

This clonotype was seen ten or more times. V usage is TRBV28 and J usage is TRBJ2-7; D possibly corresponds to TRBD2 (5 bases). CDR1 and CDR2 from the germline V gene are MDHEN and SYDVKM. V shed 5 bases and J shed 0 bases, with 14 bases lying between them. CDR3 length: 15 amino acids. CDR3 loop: CASSLSGSSSYEQYF. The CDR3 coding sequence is TGTGCCAGCAGTCTGAGCGGTTCGAGCTCCTACGAGCAGTACTTC.

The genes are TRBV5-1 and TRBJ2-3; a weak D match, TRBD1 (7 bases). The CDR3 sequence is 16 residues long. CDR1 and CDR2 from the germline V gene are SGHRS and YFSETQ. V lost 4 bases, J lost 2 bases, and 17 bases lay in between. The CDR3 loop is CASSARQGLITDTQYF. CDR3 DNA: TGCGCCAGCAGCGCACGACAGGGACTGATCACAGATACGCAGTATTTT.

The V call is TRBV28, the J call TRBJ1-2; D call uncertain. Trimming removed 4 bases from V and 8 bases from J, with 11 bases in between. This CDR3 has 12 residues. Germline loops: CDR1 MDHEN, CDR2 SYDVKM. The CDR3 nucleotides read TGTGCCAGCAGTTACGGGTTTTTGGGCTACACCTTC. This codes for CASSYGFLGYTF.

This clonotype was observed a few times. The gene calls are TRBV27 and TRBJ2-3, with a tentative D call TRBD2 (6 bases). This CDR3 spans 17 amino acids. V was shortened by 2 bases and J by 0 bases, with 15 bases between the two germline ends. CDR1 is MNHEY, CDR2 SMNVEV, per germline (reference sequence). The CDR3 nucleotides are TGTGCCAGCAGTTTACAGATATCGGGAGTAAGCACAGATACGCAGTATTTT. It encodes CASSLQISGVSTDTQYF.

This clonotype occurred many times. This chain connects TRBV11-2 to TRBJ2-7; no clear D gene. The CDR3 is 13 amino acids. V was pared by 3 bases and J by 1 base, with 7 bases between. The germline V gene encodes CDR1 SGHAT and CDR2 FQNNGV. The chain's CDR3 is CASSFTESYEQYF. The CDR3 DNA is TGTGCCAGCAGCTTCACAGAATCCTACGAGCAGTACTTC. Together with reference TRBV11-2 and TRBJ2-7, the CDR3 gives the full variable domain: EAGVAQSPRYKIIEKRQSVAFWCNPISGHATLYWYQQILGQGPKLLIQFQNNGVVDDSQLPKDRFSAERLKGVDSTLKIQPAKLEDSAVYLCASSFTESYEQYFGPGTRLTVT.

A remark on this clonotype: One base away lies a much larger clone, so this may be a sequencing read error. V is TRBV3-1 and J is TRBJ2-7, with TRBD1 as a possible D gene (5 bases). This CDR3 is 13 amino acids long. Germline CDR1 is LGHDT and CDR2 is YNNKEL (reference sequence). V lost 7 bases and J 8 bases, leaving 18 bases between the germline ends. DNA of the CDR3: TGTGCCAGCAACCAGGGTGGGATACCTCAGCAGTACTTC. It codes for CASNQGGIPQQYF.

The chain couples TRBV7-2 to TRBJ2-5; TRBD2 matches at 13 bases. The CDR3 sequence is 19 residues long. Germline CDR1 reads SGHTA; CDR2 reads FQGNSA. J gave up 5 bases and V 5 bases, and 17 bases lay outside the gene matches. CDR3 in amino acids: CASSASLGSLAGGMETQYF. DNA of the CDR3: TGTGCCAGCAGCGCCTCGTTGGGATCACTAGCGGGAGGGATGGAGACCCAGTACTTC.